This T cell receptor (beta chain) emerged from a study of blood T cell repertoires in COVID-19. Method: immunoSEQ multiplex PCR; TCRdb's copy keeps in-frame clones and lacks some. Of approximately 220,000 clones in the sample, 80% were seen once. The CDR3 has 14 amino acids. Germline trimming cut 6 bases from V and 7 bases from J; bases unmatched to any gene: 7. CDR1 is MDHEN and CDR2 is SYDVKM in the germline V gene. The chain uses TRBV28 and TRBJ1-5; 9 nucleotides align to TRBD1. What was sequenced was PBMCs or T cells enriched from blood (not recorded which). This receptor was identified in a woman aged 40 to 49 with acute COVID-19. CDR3 in amino acids: CASSRTGGWQPQHF. In nucleotides, the CDR3 is TGTGCCAGCAGCCGTACAGGGGGCTGGCAGCCCCAGCATTTT.